This T cell receptor (beta chain) stems from a study of blood T cell repertoires in COVID-19. In the source study's methods: Using reference gene primer amplification, nucleated cell counts were estimated. Sequencing was performed with immunoSEQ multiplex PCR; in TCRdb, only in-frame clones are kept and a portion is missing. That table gives V, J and clone size, and the DNA gave D and trimming. The sample includes approximately 250,000 clones, about 87% of them seen just once. CDR1 is WSHSY, CDR2 SAAADI, per germline. The CDR3 is 14 residues long. V was cut by 0 bases and J by 2 bases, with 8 bases left in between.

The rearrangement uses TRBV10-2 and TRBJ2-7; D possibly corresponds to TRBD1 (6 bases). The TCR comes from a human donor in a cohort sampled during active COVID-19. The sequenced material came from peripheral blood. The CDR3 DNA sequence: TGCGCCAGCAGTGAGTCTGGGGGCCCCTACGAGCAGTACTTC. Amino acid sequence: CASSESGGPYEQYF.